Shown below are 25 T cell receptor beta chains from a single sample sequenced in a study of Ad26.COV2.S vaccination and SARS-CoV-2 variants (TCRdb year 2021). This specimen's time point label, interpreted: individuals recovered from natural SARS-CoV-2 infection. The library was generated by the immunoSEQ multiplex PCR assay. Sourced from immuneACCESS, this table was stored by TCRdb with only in-frame sequences that have V and J called. A share of the clones is absent; for the studies checked, an unresolved V gene accounts for under half, and the remainder has no known explanation. The sample table shows about 180,000 clones, and approximately 90% are seen once. The ten largest clones take up less than 6% of the sample. The sample in question was peripheral blood, obtained after recovery from COVID-19. The receptors derive from a human donor who had recovered from COVID-19.

There are a few counts of this clone. This specimen includes other DNA sequences encoding the same CDR3. The rearrangement uses TRBV2 and TRBJ1-1; no clear D. Trimming removed 1 base from V and 0 bases from J, with 3 bases in between. The CDR3 has 13 residues. Germline CDR1 is SNHLY and CDR2 is FYNNEI. CDR3 in amino acids: CASSEGLNTEAFF. DNA for the CDR3: TGTGCCAGCAGTGAAGGACTGAACACTGAAGCTTTCTTT. The full variable domain, with the rest looked up from reference TRBV2 and TRBJ1-1, is EPEVTQTPSHQVTQMGQEVILRCVPISNHLYFYWYRQILGQKVEFLVSFYNNEISEKSEIFDDQFSVERPDGSNFTLKIRSTKLEDSAMYFCASSEGLNTEAFFGQGTRLTVV.

The chain carries TRBV7-9 and TRBJ2-4, with unresolved D. The germline V gene encodes CDR1 SEHNR and CDR2 FQNEAQ (reference sequence). Between the trimmed V and J ends, which lost 1 base and 0 bases, there was a span of 13 bases. The CDR3 contains 17 residues. Here the CDR3 reads CASSLEKATLAKNIQYF. CDR3 coding DNA: TGTGCCAGCAGCTTAGAAAAGGCAACTCTAGCCAAAAACATTCAGTACTTC.

The chain uses TRBV19 and TRBJ1-2; 7 nucleotides line up with TRBD1. V shed 8 bases and J 4 bases; nucleotides not matched to a gene: 10. The CDR3 consists of 14 residues. Germline CDR1 LNHDA, CDR2 SQIVND (reference sequence). The CDR3 sequence: CASRGGTEGYGYTF. CDR3 nucleotide sequence: TGTGCCAGTCGAGGTGGGACAGAGGGCTATGGCTACACCTTC.

The genes are TRBV2 and TRBJ2-7; D remains ambiguous. Germline V lookup: CDR1 SNHLY, CDR2 FYNNEI. CDR3 size: 13 residues. V lost 2 bases, J lost 5 bases, and 10 bases lay in between. CDR3 DNA sequence: TGTGCCAGCAGTGAATTACGACGGAACGAGCAGTACTTC. It encodes CASSELRRNEQYF.

The chain has TRBV5-1 and TRBJ2-3; TRBD2 aligns across 8 bases. The CDR3 extends over 15 amino acids. V was pared by 7 bases and J by 2 bases, with 9 bases of the junction left unmatched. Per germline, CDR1 SGHRS and CDR2 YFSETQ. CDR3 bases: TGCGCCAGCGCTTTGGGACTAGTGGACACAGATACGCAGTATTTT. Translation gives CASALGLVDTDTQYF.

The chain combines TRBV7-9 with TRBJ2-1; 8 nucleotides align to TRBD2. V was clipped by 4 bases and J by 2 bases; unmatched bases: 4. The CDR3 is made up of 15 amino acids. Germline V gives CDR1 SEHNR, CDR2 FQNEAQ (reference sequence). The CDR3 nucleotides read TGTGCCAGCAGCTCGCAAGCGGGAGCCTACAATGAGCAGTTCTTC. Its protein product is CASSSQAGAYNEQFF.

V and J are TRBV12-3 or TRBV12-4 and TRBJ2-3, with D hard to call. This CDR3 spans 13 amino acids. Trimming stripped 5 bases from V and 3 bases from J, with 9 bases between. CDR3 nucleotides: TGTGCCAGCAGTACCCCGTCTACAGATACGCAGTATTTT. As protein: CASSTPSTDTQYF.

The chain is built from TRBV5-1 and TRBJ2-4, with 7 bases aligning to TRBD1. Germline trimming cut 4 bases from V and 1 base from J; bases unmatched to any gene: 5. The CDR3 has 15 residues. The germline V gene encodes CDR1 SGHRS and CDR2 YFSETQ. The CDR3 reads CASSRLQGAKNIQYF. CDR3 in DNA: TGCGCCAGCAGCCGTTTACAGGGGGCCAAAAACATTCAGTACTTC. The full variable domain, with the rest looked up from reference TRBV5-1 and TRBJ2-4, is KAGVTQTPRYLIKTRGQQVTLSCSPISGHRSVSWYQQTPGQGLQFLFEYFSETQRNKGNFPGRFSGRQFSNSRSEMNVSTLELGDSALYLCASSRLQGAKNIQYFGAGTRLSVL.

The chain has TRBV29-1 and TRBJ2-1, with 14 bases lining up with TRBD2. The CDR3 spans 14 residues. Trimming at V came to 8 bases and at J to 8 bases, leaving 8 bases not matched to a gene. Germline assignment: CDR1 SQVTM and CDR2 ANQGSEA. As DNA, the CDR3 is TGCAGCACTTCGGGACTAGCGGGAGAACATGAGCAGTTCTTC. It codes for CSTSGLAGEHEQFF.

The chain is built from TRBV11-1 and TRBJ1-1; 9 nucleotides line up with TRBD1. The CDR3 has 14 amino acids. Germline lookup yields CDR1 SGHAT and CDR2 FQDESV (reference sequence). After removal of 5 bases from V and 1 base from J, the junction contained 2 bases not matched to a gene. The CDR3 sequence is CASSGGQGNTEAFF. DNA of the CDR3: TGTGCCAGCAGCGGGGGACAGGGGAACACTGAAGCTTTCTTT.

The CDR3 region is CASSSLTLAGAQYF. The CDR3 DNA is TGTGCCAGCAGCTCGTTAACCCTAGCGGGGGCGCAGTATTTT. The chain couples TRBV11-2 to TRBJ2-3; the match to TRBD2 covers 10 bases. With V trimmed by 4 bases and J by 10 bases, 8 bases remained unmatched. The CDR3 is 14 amino acids. Germline CDR1 SGHAT, CDR2 FQNNGV.

CDR3 protein: CASSLAGRRNEKLFF. CDR3 nucleotides: TGCGCCAGCAGCTTGGCTGGCAGACGTAATGAAAAACTGTTTTTT. The chain couples TRBV5-1 to TRBJ1-4, with D hard to call. The CDR3 loop spans 15 amino acids. V was trimmed by 0 bases and J by 4 bases, leaving 10 bases between them. CDR1 SGHRS and CDR2 YFSETQ come from the germline V gene.

CDR3 amino acids: CATSYRNGYTF. The CDR3 DNA reads TGTGCCACCTCTTACAGGAATGGCTACACCTTC. V usage is TRBV24-1 and J usage is TRBJ1-2; D might be TRBD1 (5 bases). This CDR3 spans 11 amino acids. Germline V gene data show CDR1 as KGHDR and CDR2 as SFDVKD. V lost 9 bases and J lost 6, with 10 bases in between.

The genes are TRBV11-1 and TRBJ2-2, with D maybe TRBD1 (5 bases). Germline V lookup: CDR1 SGHAT, CDR2 FQDESV (reference sequence). This CDR3 is 15 amino acids long. With 4 bases removed from V and 5 bases from J, the gap between germline ends came to 14 bases. The CDR3 is CASSSLRGPTGELFF. CDR3 sequence (DNA): TGTGCCAGCAGCTCCCTAAGGGGCCCAACCGGGGAGCTGTTTTTT.

The CDR3 protein is CASSSWTSSTDTQYF. As DNA, the CDR3 is TGTGCCAGCAGCTCATGGACTAGCAGCACAGATACGCAGTATTTT. The V gene is TRBV11-2, the J gene TRBJ2-3, with TRBD2 matching over 8 bases. Germline V gene data show CDR1 as SGHAT and CDR2 as FQNNGV. This CDR3 spans 15 amino acids. J was trimmed by 0 bases and V by 4 bases; bases with no gene match: 3.

The genes are TRBV5-1 and TRBJ2-5; D is unclear. The germline gives CDR1 SGHRS, CDR2 YFSETQ. Trimming took 4 bases from V and 0 from J, leaving 10 bases between them. The CDR3 extends over 14 amino acids. In DNA, the CDR3 is TGCGCCAGCAGCCGCGGCGGTTACCAAGAGACCCAGTACTTC. Its translation: CASSRGGYQETQYF.

This chain joins TRBV21-1 and TRBJ2-5; TRBD2, as called in the table, went unchecked against the DNA. TRBV21-1 is a recognized pseudogene. The CDR3 runs to 18 residues. The CDR3 region is CASSAKLAGPVGGETQYF. The CDR3 nucleotides read TGTGCCAGCAGCGCAAAACTAGCGGGCCCTGTCGGGGGAGAGACCCAGTACTTC.

The V gene is TRBV28, the J gene TRBJ1-5; D remains unclear. The CDR3 extends over 14 amino acids. Germline V gene data show CDR1 as MDHEN and CDR2 as SYDVKM. V shed 2 bases and J shed 0 bases, with 5 bases lying between them. CDR3 amino acids: CASSLGGSNQPQHF. CDR3 DNA sequence: TGTGCCAGCAGTTTAGGTGGTAGCAATCAGCCCCAGCATTTT. Full variable domain (remainder filled in from reference TRBV28 and TRBJ1-5): DVKVTQSSRYLVKRTGEKVFLECVQDMDHENMFWYRQDPGLGLRLIYFSYDVKMKEKGDIPEGYSVSREKKERFSLILESASTNQTSMYLCASSLGGSNQPQHFGDGTRLSIL.

There are a few counts of this clone. V is TRBV3-1 (or the pseudogene TRBV3-2) and J is TRBJ1-6; tentatively, D is TRBD1 (5 bases). The CDR3 extends over 16 amino acids. With 0 bases removed from V and 6 bases from J, the gap between germline ends came to 12 bases. Germline loops: CDR1 LGHDT, CDR2 YNNKEL (reference sequence). The DNA for the CDR3 is TGTGCCAGCAGCCAAGAGGTGACAGCGTTTAATTCACCCCTCCACTTT. Encoded protein: CASSQEVTAFNSPLHF.

This rearrangement joins TRBV29-1 to TRBJ1-4; TRBD1 matches 10 bases. The trim removed 5 bases at V and 7 bases at J, leaving 1 base unmatched. Germline V gives CDR1 SQVTM, CDR2 ANQGSEA. The CDR3 loop spans 12 amino acids. The chain's CDR3 is CSVRTGGEKLFF. The CDR3, as DNA: TGCAGCGTTAGGACAGGGGGTGAAAAACTGTTTTTT. Using reference TRBV29-1 and TRBJ1-4 for the parts outside the CDR3, the full variable domain is SAVISQKPSRDICQRGTSLTIQCQVDSQVTMMFWYRQQPGQSLTLIATANQGSEATYESGFVIDKFPISRPNLTFSTLTVSNMSPEDSSIYLCSVRTGGEKLFFGSGTQLSVL.

This rearrangement joins TRBV13 to TRBJ2-7; D might be TRBD1 or TRBD2, each matching 5 bases. Germline CDR1 reads PRHDT; CDR2 reads FYEKMQ (reference sequence). The V end lost 6 bases, the J end lost 4 bases, and 16 bases lay between the germline ends. The CDR3 has 14 amino acids. The CDR3 reads CASRTRGRRYEQYF. CDR3 DNA sequence: TGTGCCAGCAGGACGAGGGGACGACGGTACGAGCAGTACTTC. The full variable domain, its missing parts supplied by reference TRBV13 and TRBJ2-7, is AAGVIQSPRHLIKEKRETATLKCYPIPRHDTVYWYQQGPGQDPQFLISFYEKMQSDKGSIPDRFSAQQFSDYHSELNMSSLELGDSALYFCASRTRGRRYEQYFGPGTRLTVT.

This clone was observed once. The CDR3 coding sequence is TGTGCCAGCAGCGTAGGAGGGGGACCCAATGAAAAACTGTTTTTT. Residues: CASSVGGGPNEKLFF. V and J are TRBV9 and TRBJ1-4, with a weak D call TRBD1 (6 bases). Germline values: CDR1 SGDLS, CDR2 YYNGEE. The CDR3 runs 15 residues. With 0 bases removed from V and 5 bases from J, the gap between germline ends came to 11 bases.

The chain recombines TRBV6-6 with TRBJ1-1; TRBD1 is a possible D gene (6 bases). Germline lookup yields CDR1 MNHNY and CDR2 SVGAGI (reference sequence). The CDR3 loop spans 13 amino acids. V lost 4 bases to trimming and J lost 1 base, with 7 bases between them. CDR3 sequence: CASSLTGNTEAFF. The CDR3 nucleotides read TGTGCCAGCAGTTTGACAGGGAACACTGAAGCTTTCTTT.

This rearrangement joins TRBV9 to TRBJ1-3; no firm D call. There are 15 residues in the CDR3. V was trimmed by 4 bases and J by 0 bases, leaving 11 bases between them. Germline assignment: CDR1 SGDLS and CDR2 YYNGEE. The CDR3 reads CASSPDGNSGNTIYF. In DNA form, the CDR3 reads TGTGCCAGCAGCCCCGACGGAAACTCTGGAAACACCATATATTTT. Full variable domain (remainder filled in from reference TRBV9 and TRBJ1-3): DSGVTQTPKHLITATGQRVTLRCSPRSGDLSVYWYQQSLDQGLQFLIQYYNGEERAKGNILERFSAQQFPDLHSELNLSSLELGDSALYFCASSPDGNSGNTIYFGEGSWLTVV.

The J gene is TRBJ1-1, the V gene TRBV10-1, with D unresolved. Deletions cut 3 bases from V and 3 bases from J, with 11 bases between. The CDR3 totals 14 residues. CDR1 is WNHNN and CDR2 is SYGVQD in the germline V gene (reference sequence). The CDR3 DNA follows: TGCGCCAGCAGTGAAGGTCAGAGGTACACTGAAGCTTTCTTT. Translation: CASSEGQRYTEAFF.